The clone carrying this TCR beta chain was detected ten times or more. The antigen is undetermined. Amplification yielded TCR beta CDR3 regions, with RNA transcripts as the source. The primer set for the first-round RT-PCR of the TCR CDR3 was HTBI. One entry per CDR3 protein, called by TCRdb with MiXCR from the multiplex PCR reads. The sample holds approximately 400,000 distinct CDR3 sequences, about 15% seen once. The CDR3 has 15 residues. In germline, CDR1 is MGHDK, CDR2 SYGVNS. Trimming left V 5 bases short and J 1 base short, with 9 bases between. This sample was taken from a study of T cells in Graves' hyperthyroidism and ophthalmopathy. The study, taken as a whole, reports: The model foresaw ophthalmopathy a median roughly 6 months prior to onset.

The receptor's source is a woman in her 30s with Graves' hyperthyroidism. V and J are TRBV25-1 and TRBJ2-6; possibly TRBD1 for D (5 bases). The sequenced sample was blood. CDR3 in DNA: TGTGCCAGCAGTTTCCACAGGTCTGGGGCCAACGTCCTGACTTTC. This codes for CASSFHRSGANVLTF.